The 19 T cell receptor beta chains in this list originate from one sample, sequenced in a study of cytomegalovirus exposure and HLA in healthy donors. Profiling relied on immunoSEQ multiplex PCR, and the TCRdb table lists in-frame clones only, not all of them. Among fewer than 200,000 clones listed, approximately 86% were seen once. The sequenced material came from PBMCs. The receptors shown here come from a man aged 25-40 years in good health and CMV-seropositive.

Ten or more counts support this clone. The chain has TRBV28 and TRBJ2-7; TRBD1 aligns across 10 bases. The V gene end was trimmed by 4 bases and the J gene end by 3 bases; junction bases not matched to a gene: 6. Germline V lookup: CDR1 MDHEN, CDR2 SYDVKM. The CDR3 sequence is 15 residues long. CDR3 region: CASSSLTGGGYEQYF. DNA of the CDR3: TGTGCCAGCAGTTCGCTGACAGGGGGCGGCTACGAGCAGTACTTC.

V gene TRBV6-6 combines with J gene TRBJ2-3; D unclear. Germline V gene sequence: CDR1 MNHNY, CDR2 SVGAGI (reference sequence). The V gene lost 8 bases and the J gene lost 2 bases, with 5 bases spanning the gap. This CDR3 has 11 residues. In DNA, the CDR3 is TGTGCCAGCGGTAACACAGATACGCAGTATTTT. Translating it yields CASGNTDTQYF.

The chain employs TRBV6-1 and TRBJ2-7; tentative D call: TRBD1 (6 bases). V was cut by 2 bases and J by 4 bases, with 15 bases left in between. The CDR3 length is 15 residues. Germline V gene lookup returns CDR1 MNHNS and CDR2 SASEGT. The CDR3 protein is CASSEQGNGQYEQYF. CDR3 in DNA: TGTGCCAGCAGTGAACAGGGGAACGGGCAGTACGAGCAGTACTTC.

CDR3 coding DNA: TGTGCCTGTTCGGGACACAGGGAAAAACTGTTTTTT. The encoded protein is CACSGHREKLFF. The V call is TRBV30, the J call TRBJ1-4; TRBD1 might be the D (6 bases). Per germline, CDR1 GTSNPN and CDR2 SVGIG (reference sequence). The V and J ends lost 6 bases and 8 bases respectively, with 13 bases between them. The CDR3 totals 12 residues.

The chain links TRBV7-9 to TRBJ2-1; unclear D gene. The CDR3 is 14 amino acids. V gave up 5 bases and J gave up 8 bases, with 16 bases separating them. Germline values: CDR1 SEHNR, CDR2 FQNEAQ (reference sequence). In nucleotides, the CDR3 is TGTGCCAGCAGCCAAGGTCAAAAGGAGCATGAGCAGTTCTTC. Residues: CASSQGQKEHEQFF.

In nucleotides, the CDR3 is TGCAGCTTAGGGCCGGGACAGGGAAACTATGGCTACACCTTC. Protein sequence: CSLGPGQGNYGYTF. V is TRBV29-1 and J is TRBJ1-2; 9 nucleotides match TRBD1. The germline gives CDR1 SQVTM, CDR2 ANQGSEA. The CDR3 is made up of 14 amino acids. V was clipped by 8 bases and J by 2 bases; unmatched bases: 9.

Concerning this clone itself: Distinct nucleotide sequences in the sample also encode this CDR3. The V gene is TRBV30, the J gene TRBJ1-1; the D gene is possibly TRBD1 (5 bases). Trimming took 0 bases from V and 2 from J, leaving 7 bases between them. Germline V gene lookup returns CDR1 GTSNPN and CDR2 SVGIG (reference sequence). The CDR3 consists of 13 residues. CDR3 sequence (DNA): TGTGCCTGGAGTGTGGGGGGAAACACTGAAGCTTTCTTT. Translated: CAWSVGGNTEAFF.

This chain links TRBV25-1 with TRBJ1-2; TRBD1 matches at 11 bases. CDR1 is MGHDK, CDR2 SYGVNS, per germline. CDR3 size: 16 residues. Losses at the gene ends were 4 bases for V and 5 bases for J; bases not matched to a gene: 9. CDR3 nucleotide sequence: TGTGCCAGCAGTGGAACCTGGACAGGGGGCGGTTATGGCTACACCTTC. Translated, it gives CASSGTWTGGGYGYTF.

The chain is built from TRBV11-3 and TRBJ2-1; 10 bases match TRBD1. CDR3 size: 16 residues. Unmatched junction bases numbered 5, after V lost 5 bases and J lost 1 base. Germline V CDR1 and CDR2: SGHNT, YENEEA. DNA for the CDR3: TGTGCCAGCAGCACCCGGGACAGGGGATCCTACAATGAGCAGTTCTTC. This sequence encodes CASSTRDRGSYNEQFF.

The rearrangement links TRBV5-1 to TRBJ2-1, with 7 nucleotides matching TRBD1. The trim removed 4 bases at V and 7 bases at J, leaving 5 bases unmatched. Germline CDR1 is SGHRS and CDR2 is YFSETQ. This CDR3 contains 13 residues. CDR3 loop: CASSGSGGNEQFF. Here the CDR3 DNA reads TGCGCCAGCAGCGGGTCAGGGGGAAATGAGCAGTTCTTC. The variable domain in full, with the rest retrieved from reference TRBV5-1 and TRBJ2-1, is KAGVTQTPRYLIKTRGQQVTLSCSPISGHRSVSWYQQTPGQGLQFLFEYFSETQRNKGNFPGRFSGRQFSNSRSEMNVSTLELGDSALYLCASSGSGGNEQFFGPGTRLTVL.

The rearrangement uses TRBV29-1 and TRBJ1-3; D remains unclear. This CDR3 has 14 amino acids. From germline, CDR1 is SQVTM and CDR2 ANQGSEA. V was shortened by 5 bases and J by 0 bases, with 11 bases between the two germline ends. The CDR3 here is CSVWTAASGNTIYF. In nucleotides, the CDR3 is TGCAGCGTTTGGACGGCCGCCTCTGGAAACACCATATATTTT.

The J gene is TRBJ2-7, the V gene TRBV10-3; D is undetermined. The CDR3 loop spans 12 amino acids. Trimming removed 0 bases at V and 9 bases at J, with 9 bases between. Germline-derived CDR1 and CDR2 are ENHRY and SYGVKD. CDR3 sequence: CAISESQLGQYF. The CDR3 region has the DNA TGTGCCATCAGTGAGTCTCAGCTCGGGCAGTACTTC.

V and J are TRBV19 and TRBJ2-3, with D perhaps assigned TRBD1 or TRBD2 (5 bases each). The CDR3 is 15 amino acids. The germline V gene encodes CDR1 LNHDA and CDR2 SQIVND (reference sequence). The V and J ends lost 3 bases and 5 bases respectively, with 15 bases between them. CDR3: CASSIVSGRGDTQYF. CDR3 nucleotide sequence: TGTGCCAGTAGTATTGTTTCGGGGCGCGGAGATACGCAGTATTTT.

This chain joins TRBV5-1 and TRBJ2-1, with TRBD2 matching over 9 bases. After removal of 1 base from V and 4 bases from J, the junction contained 0 bases not matched to a gene. The CDR3 loop spans 14 amino acids. CDR1 and CDR2 from the germline V gene are SGHRS and YFSETQ. The CDR3 region has the DNA TGCGCCAGCAGCTTGAGCGGGGGGTACAATGAGCAGTTCTTC. It translates to CASSLSGGYNEQFF.

The rearrangement uses TRBV7-2 and TRBJ2-1; possible D gene TRBD2, 5 bases. Germline V gives CDR1 SGHTA, CDR2 FQGNSA. V was pared by 6 bases and J by 2 bases, with 14 bases between. CDR3 length: 15 amino acids. The CDR3 sequence: CASSPAVTTYNEQFF. As DNA, the CDR3 is TGTGCCAGCAGTCCAGCGGTCACGACCTACAATGAGCAGTTCTTC.

The rearrangement joins TRBV9 to TRBJ2-1, with TRBD2 matching over 10 bases. Unmatched junction bases numbered 10, after V lost 3 bases and J lost 7 bases. CDR3 length: 16 residues. CDR1 is SGDLS, CDR2 YYNGEE, per germline. DNA for the CDR3: TGTGCCAGCAGCGCACTAGCGGGACCTCCCCGGAATGAGCAGTTCTTC. Its translation: CASSALAGPPRNEQFF.

The chain uses TRBV4-3 and TRBJ1-1; D unclear. The V end lost 3 bases, the J end lost 4 bases, and 12 bases lay between the germline ends. CDR3 length: 14 residues. Germline V gives CDR1 LGHNA, CDR2 YSLEER. The DNA for the CDR3 is TGCGCCAGCAGCCAGGGCGGGTTCGGCACTGAAGCTTTCTTT. This encodes CASSQGGFGTEAFF.

The gene calls are TRBV14 and TRBJ2-7; no reliable D call. Trimming removed 2 bases at V and 7 bases at J, with 15 bases between. Germline V lookup: CDR1 SGHDN, CDR2 FVKESK. CDR3 length equals 14 residues. CDR3 sequence: CASSQTGRVEEQYF. The CDR3 DNA follows: TGTGCCAGCAGCCAAACGGGTAGGGTAGAAGAGCAGTACTTC.

This chain links TRBV15 with TRBJ1-4, with D perhaps TRBD1 (5 bases). Germline loops: CDR1 LNHNV, CDR2 YYDKDF (reference sequence). V lost 5 bases and J lost 8, with 9 bases in between. This CDR3 contains 12 residues. The CDR3, as DNA: TGTGCCACCAGCTCTAGGGGCGAAAAACTGTTTTTT. Translating gives CATSSRGEKLFF.